This T cell receptor (beta chain) came from a study of PD-1 blockade in classical Hodgkin lymphoma (TCRdb year 2020). As for the study more broadly: Nivolumab dosing was 3 mg/kg intravenously every 2 weeks, continuing until either disease progression or unacceptable toxicity. To define a peripheral blood immune signature of response to PD-1 blockade in classical Hodgkin lymphoma, the study combined TCR beta sequencing with CyTOF.

Results the study describes overall, beyond this receptor: Baseline diversity similar to that of newly diagnosed patients was observed in trial patients achieving complete response, whereas significantly lower diversity was observed in partial responders and progressors. The study was restricted to a single clinical trial cohort, and the causes of repertoire differences, possibly disease activity or prior therapy, were left undefined. Baseline TCR diversity was reported to be lower in newly diagnosed patients than in healthy donors and to be lower still in relapsed/refractory patients. Diversity was lower in patients who began nivolumab less than 1 year after ASCT, so these patients were left out of later analyses to avoid confounding by immune reconstitution. CD4+ but not CD8+ TCR diversity rose significantly by C4D1 (p=0.0027 vs p=0.16), most apparent in complete responders (p=0.02).

In light of the paper, this sample's time point label describes: cycle 1 day 1 (C1D1), immediately before nivolumab initiation. Every trial patient had relapsed after autologous stem cell transplantation, and cohorts A, B and C differed in prior brentuximab vedotin exposure. The trial cohort comprised some 60 patients with relapsed/refractory classical Hodgkin lymphoma whose best overall responses were complete response, partial response or progressive disease. Single-agent nivolumab was administered to trial patients in the multi-cohort phase II CheckMate 205 trial. An independent review committee assessed best overall response by applying the 2007 International Working Group response criteria. Trial PBMCs were collected immediately before nivolumab initiation (C1D1) and during therapy at cycle 2 day 1 and cycle 4 day 1. Peripheral blood was collected in 8 mL Vacutainer Cell Preparation Tubes, from which PBMCs were isolated by centrifugation and then cryopreserved.

This clone was picked up one time. Its binding antigen is unknown. The input lacks base qualities; no much larger clone sits a single base away. Genomic DNA was isolated using the Qiagen DNeasy kit from unsorted PBMCs as well as from negatively selected CD4+ and CD8+ fractions. Using primers that anneal to V and J segments, immunoSEQ multiplex PCR amplified the TCR beta CDR3 regions. A synthetic immune receptor repertoire was used to minimize amplification bias, and any remaining bias was removed computationally after sequencing. The authors' pipeline ran thus. Custom Python scripts were used to quantify repertoire diversity as the Shannon entropy index. The unsorted, CD4+ and CD8+ repertoires were each analyzed separately, with the exception of combined analyses, where CD4+ and CD8+ sequences were merged in silico. Clonal expansion was defined as at least a 2-fold frequency increase after treatment relative to C1D1, with a pseudocount of 0.5 for undetected baseline clones. Clones with 0 or 1 copy at C1D1 were defined as singleton clones, while clones with 2 or more copies were defined as non-singleton clones. Clones expanded in unsorted samples were annotated as CD4+, CD8+ or unknown by matching protein sequences in sorted samples from the same patient. Diversity changes from C1D1 to C4D1 were tested in paired samples using Wilcoxon tests. TCRdb retrieved this table from immuneACCESS and kept in-frame rearrangements only. Not all clones are present; in checked studies, unresolved V genes account for under half, and no reason is known for the remainder. That table furnishes V, J and clone size, whereas the DNA furnished D and trimming. The sample table contains 10,000 to 14,000 clones; only one count was recorded for 70% to 85% of them. The top ten clonotypes cover 8% to 13% of the sample.

Specimen: peripheral blood mononuclear cells (PBMCs), collected at baseline. The receptor's source is a human donor with classical Hodgkin lymphoma.

The CDR3 amino acid sequence is: CASSKVGLVSDEQFF. The nucleotide sequence reads TGTGCCAGCAGCAAGGTGGGACTAGTGAGCGATGAGCAGTTCTTC. The V and J genes are TRBV7-3 and TRBJ2-1, with 8 bases aligning to TRBD2. CDR1 SGHTA and CDR2 FQGTGA are derived from the germline V gene. V is pruned by 5 bases and J by 8 bases, leaving 11 bases of the junction without a gene match. Taken from cysteine to phenylalanine, the CDR3 has 15 residues. CDR3 DNA only is kept here, 45 bases in frame from base 1. Where the CDR3 stops, the reference TRBV7-3 and TRBJ2-1 genes take over; the full variable domain is GAGVSQTPSNKVTEKGKYVELRCDPISGHTALYWYRQSLGQGPEFLIYFQGTGAADDSGLPNDRFFAVRPEGSVSTLKIQRTERGDSAVYLCASSKVGLVSDEQFFGPGTRLTVL.